The 23 T cell receptor beta chains below all came from one sample that was sequenced in a study of cytotoxic CD8 clonotypes in ibrutinib-treated CLL. Sequenced by immunoSEQ multiplex PCR; TCRdb stores in-frame clones only, minus some. The table has hundreds of thousands of clones, under 80% seen once. The material was PBMCs, obtained after 24 months of ibrutinib treatment. These receptors originate from a human donor with chronic lymphocytic leukemia.

This chain links TRBV7-6 with TRBJ2-7; 7 nucleotides align to TRBD1. The CDR3 consists of 14 residues. V was pared by 3 bases and J by 2 bases, with 4 bases of the junction left unmatched. The germline gives CDR1 SGHVS, CDR2 FNYEAQ. This chain's CDR3 is CASSFGTAAYEQYF. The DNA for the CDR3 is TGTGCCAGCAGCTTCGGGACAGCAGCCTACGAGCAGTACTTC.

The J gene is TRBJ2-7, the V gene TRBV18; the D gene could be TRBD1 or TRBD2 (5 bases each). Trimming left V 0 bases short and J 2 bases short, with 14 bases between. CDR3 size: 16 residues. Per the germline V gene, CDR1 is KGHSH and CDR2 is LQKENI. The CDR3 here is CASSPPTGRPPYEQYF. In nucleotides, the CDR3 is TGTGCCAGCTCACCACCGACGGGGCGACCCCCCTACGAGCAGTACTTC.

The rearrangement uses TRBV29-1 and TRBJ1-2; 7 bases fit TRBD1. The germline gives CDR1 SQVTM, CDR2 ANQGSEA. CDR3 size: 12 residues. The V segment lost 4 bases and the J segment 8 bases; nucleotides outside the gene matches: 7. The CDR3, as DNA: TGCAGCGTTGGGGGACAGATGATGGGCTACACCTTC. It specifies CSVGGQMMGYTF. The complete variable domain, with remaining parts taken from reference TRBV29-1 and TRBJ1-2, reads SAVISQKPSRDICQRGTSLTIQCQVDSQVTMMFWYRQQPGQSLTLIATANQGSEATYESGFVIDKFPISRPNLTFSTLTVSNMSPEDSSIYLCSVGGQMMGYTFGSGTRLTVV.

CDR3 sequence (DNA): TGTGCCTGGACTATGACAGGGCACGGCTACACCTTC. Its translation: CAWTMTGHGYTF. J is TRBJ1-2 and V is TRBV30; 7 bases line up with TRBD1. V shed 4 bases, J shed 8 bases, and the junction held 7 bases outside the gene matches. Looked up from germline, CDR1 is GTSNPN and CDR2 is SVGIG (reference sequence). The CDR3 loop spans 12 amino acids.

The gene calls are TRBV6-6 and TRBJ1-4; no definite D call. The CDR3 totals 14 residues. V lost 0 bases and J lost 3, with 5 bases in between. Per germline, CDR1 MNHNY and CDR2 SVGAGI (reference sequence). CDR3 sequence (DNA): TGTGCCAGCAGTTACTCAAGGGCTAATGAAAAACTGTTTTTT. Its translation: CASSYSRANEKLFF.

The chain joins TRBV23-1 to TRBJ1-1; the match to TRBD1 covers 7 bases. TRBV23-1 is reported as an ORF; its role is uncertain. V dropped 4 bases and J dropped 5; count of bases not matched to a gene: 10. The CDR3 is made up of 15 amino acids. The CDR3 protein is CASSPGGGVLTEAFF. For the CDR3, the DNA is TGCGCCAGCAGTCCGGGAGGGGGCGTACTGACTGAAGCTTTCTTT.

The rearrangement links TRBV6-1 to TRBJ2-7; 14 nucleotides line up with TRBD2. The germline CDR1 and CDR2 sequences are MNHNS and SASEGT. The CDR3 length is 19 residues. J was trimmed by 3 bases and V by 4 bases; bases with no gene match: 14. The chain's CDR3 is CASSVSAPGLAGVFYEQYF. The CDR3 nucleotides read TGTGCCAGCAGTGTCAGCGCCCCGGGACTAGCGGGAGTTTTCTACGAGCAGTACTTC.

The CDR3 loop reads CASSVFWGSGYTF. The CDR3 nucleotides are TGTGCCAGCAGCGTATTTTGGGGCAGTGGCTACACCTTC. This chain joins TRBV9 and TRBJ1-2; D might be TRBD1 (5 bases). CDR1 is SGDLS and CDR2 is YYNGEE in the germline V gene. V was trimmed by 1 base and J by 7 bases, leaving 11 bases between them. This CDR3 spans 13 amino acids. The complete variable domain, with remaining parts taken from reference TRBV9 and TRBJ1-2, reads DSGVTQTPKHLITATGQRVTLRCSPRSGDLSVYWYQQSLDQGLQFLIQYYNGEERAKGNILERFSAQQFPDLHSELNLSSLELGDSALYFCASSVFWGSGYTFGSGTRLTVV.

This chain connects TRBV19 to TRBJ2-2; weak D call: TRBD1 (5 bases). The CDR3 length is 15 residues. Germline CDR1 is LNHDA and CDR2 is SQIVND (reference sequence). Trimming removed 6 bases from V and 2 bases from J, with 13 bases in between. As DNA, the CDR3 is TGTGCCAGTAGCTCTAGACAGTTAAACACCGGGGAGCTGTTTTTT. Translating gives CASSSRQLNTGELFF.

The chain joins TRBV4-2 to TRBJ2-7; no firm D call. The ends were cut back, 0 bases at V and 3 bases at J, with 9 bases in the middle. The germline V gene encodes CDR1 LGHNA and CDR2 YNFKEQ. CDR3 size: 14 residues. The CDR3 DNA reads TGTGCCAGCAGCCAAGATTTAAGCGTCTACGAGCAGTACTTC. This encodes CASSQDLSVYEQYF.

The genes are TRBV30 and TRBJ1-4; TRBD1 might be the D (6 bases). Germline V gives CDR1 GTSNPN, CDR2 SVGIG (reference sequence). V was trimmed by 0 bases and J by 6 bases, leaving 8 bases between them. This CDR3 comprises 13 residues. CDR3 residues: CAWSVEGDEKLFF. In nucleotides, the CDR3 is TGTGCCTGGAGTGTAGAGGGGGATGAAAAACTGTTTTTT.

This clone has more than one count but fewer than ten. The chain couples TRBV6-5 to TRBJ1-1; D is uncertain. The CDR3 has 14 amino acids. Germline-derived CDR1 and CDR2 are MNHEY and SVGAGI. V lost 0 bases to trimming and J lost 2 bases, with 7 bases between them. The CDR3 region has the DNA TGTGCCAGCAGTTACTCTGGGGTCAACACTGAAGCTTTCTTT. This gives the protein CASSYSGVNTEAFF.

This clone rates as medium-sized. Here the CDR3 DNA reads TGTGCCAGCAGCTTAACGGACAGGGGCTACACCGGGGAGCTGTTTTTT. Translated: CASSLTDRGYTGELFF. The rearrangement joins TRBV7-3 to TRBJ2-2; 9 positions agree with TRBD1. From germline, CDR1 is SGHTA and CDR2 FQGTGA. There are 16 residues in the CDR3. Trimming removed 0 bases from V and 3 bases from J; junction bases left unmatched: 2.

This sequence joins TRBV7-3 and TRBJ2-3; 7 bases are shared with TRBD2. CDR3 length equals 15 residues. J gave up 2 bases and V 5 bases, and 7 bases lay outside the gene matches. In germline, CDR1 is SGHTA, CDR2 FQGTGA. The CDR3 DNA reads TGTGCCAGCAGCCCCGGGAGGACCTCCACAGATACGCAGTATTTT. Amino acids: CASSPGRTSTDTQYF.

V is TRBV27 and J is TRBJ2-5; possibly TRBD1 for D (6 bases). The CDR3 length is 15 residues. Per the germline V gene, CDR1 is MNHEY and CDR2 is SMNVEV (reference sequence). Trimming took off 6 bases at V and 5 bases at J, with 19 bases between the two ends. CDR3 in amino acids: CASSSPGHPRETQYF. Written as DNA, the CDR3 is TGTGCCAGCAGCTCCCCGGGACATCCTAGGGAGACCCAGTACTTC.

This clone was seen a handful of times. V and J are TRBV27 and TRBJ1-5; D is uncertain. V lost 6 bases and J lost 2, with 8 bases in between. CDR1 is MNHEY, CDR2 SMNVEV, per germline (reference sequence). This CDR3 spans 13 amino acids. The CDR3 bases are TGTGCCAGCAGCCCCGGCCGCAATCAGCCCCAGCATTTT. This translates into CASSPGRNQPQHF.

This clone was observed a single time. J is TRBJ1-5 and V is TRBV28; D is undetermined. Trimming cost V 3 bases and J 4 bases, with 7 bases left between them. CDR3 length equals 13 residues. CDR1 MDHEN and CDR2 SYDVKM come from the germline V gene. The CDR3 protein is CASSFVVNQPQHF. The CDR3 nucleotides read TGTGCCAGCAGTTTCGTCGTAAATCAGCCCCAGCATTTT. Using reference TRBV28 and TRBJ1-5 for the parts outside the CDR3, the full variable domain is DVKVTQSSRYLVKRTGEKVFLECVQDMDHENMFWYRQDPGLGLRLIYFSYDVKMKEKGDIPEGYSVSREKKERFSLILESASTNQTSMYLCASSFVVNQPQHFGDGTRLSIL.

The chain couples TRBV6-6 to TRBJ2-7; a weak D match, TRBD2 (6 bases). This CDR3 spans 14 amino acids. The V gene's germline CDR1 is MNHNY and CDR2 SVGAGI (reference sequence). V was clipped by 7 bases and J by 4 bases, with 17 bases between them. The CDR3: CASNPAGGTYEQYF. The CDR3 DNA sequence: TGTGCCAGCAACCCAGCGGGCGGAACGTACGAGCAGTACTTC.

The chain has TRBV6-5 and TRBJ2-7, with 7 bases aligning to TRBD2. CDR1 is MNHEY and CDR2 is SVGAGI in the germline V gene. The CDR3 loop spans 14 amino acids. Trimming took 0 bases from V and 3 from J; bases not matched to a gene: 2. This CDR3 reads CASSYSAGVYEQYF. The CDR3 coding sequence is TGTGCCAGCAGTTACTCGGCGGGAGTCTACGAGCAGTACTTC.

The chain employs TRBV28 and TRBJ2-2, with D perhaps TRBD1 (6 bases). The CDR3 sequence is 13 residues long. V lost 6 bases to trimming and J lost 6 bases, with 11 bases between them. CDR1 MDHEN and CDR2 SYDVKM come from the germline V gene. CDR3 protein: CASRYQGPGELFF. The CDR3, as DNA: TGTGCCAGCAGATATCAGGGGCCCGGGGAGCTGTTTTTT.

The chain recombines TRBV9 with TRBJ2-1; 7 bases are a match to TRBD2. With V trimmed by 3 bases and J by 5 bases, 8 bases remained unmatched. Germline V gene lookup returns CDR1 SGDLS and CDR2 YYNGEE. CDR3 size: 15 residues. The DNA of the CDR3 is TGTGCCAGCAGCGAGGGAGGGAGGACTGACAATGAGCAGTTCTTC. This gives the protein CASSEGGRTDNEQFF.

The chain carries TRBV7-3 and TRBJ2-3, with D possibly being TRBD2 (6 bases). V lost 0 bases, J lost 0 bases, and 10 bases lay in between. The CDR3 loop spans 16 amino acids. Germline V gene sequence: CDR1 SGHTA, CDR2 FQGTGA. The chain's CDR3 is CASSLTGGSSTDTQYF. CDR3 in DNA: TGTGCCAGCAGCTTAACGGGGGGTTCTAGCACAGATACGCAGTATTTT.

This clone showed up just a few times. This chain joins TRBV7-8 and TRBJ1-5; the match to TRBD1 covers 9 bases. CDR3 length equals 14 residues. Germline V gene lookup returns CDR1 SGHVS and CDR2 FQNEAQ. The J segment lost 5 bases and the V segment lost 6 bases, leaving 5 bases of the junction unmatched. CDR3 DNA sequence: TGTGCCAGCAGGGAGGGACAGGGCGATCAGCCCCAGCATTTT. This translates into CASREGQGDQPQHF.